These 13 T cell receptor beta chains were sequenced from one sample in a study of T cells in Graves' hyperthyroidism and ophthalmopathy. Authors of the study amplified TCR beta CDR3 regions from RNA transcripts. HTBI primers were the set used in a first-round RT-PCR of the TCR CDR3. TCRdb reprocessed the multiplex PCR reads via MiXCR and lists one record per CDR3 protein. The repertoire includes 600,000 to 700,000 distinct CDR3 sequences, 45% of them detected once, and 6.5% to 9% sits in the top ten. The source material was peripheral blood or thyroid tissue (not recorded which). These receptors were taken from an adult man with Graves' disease, either hyperthyroidism or ophthalmopathy (not recorded which).

V and J are TRBV2 and TRBJ1-5; the D is unclear. The CDR3 is 14 residues long. CDR1 SNHLY and CDR2 FYNNEI come from the germline V gene. Trimming took off 2 bases at V and 3 bases at J, with 8 bases between the two ends. The CDR3: CASSEWDVNQPQHF. The CDR3, as DNA: TGTGCCAGCAGTGAATGGGATGTCAATCAGCCCCAGCATTTT.

In DNA form, the CDR3 reads TGTGCCAGTAGTATACAAAGGACAACCGAAGCTTTCTTT. This gives the protein CASSIQRTTEAFF. The chain combines TRBV19 with TRBJ1-1, with a weak D call TRBD1 (5 bases). The CDR3 runs 13 residues. V was shortened by 2 bases and J by 8 bases, with 12 bases between the two germline ends. Germline CDR1 and CDR2: LNHDA and SQIVND (reference sequence).

This chain uses TRBV24-1 with TRBJ2-7; 8 bases line up with TRBD1. Germline trimming cut 7 bases from V and 9 bases from J; bases unmatched to any gene: 7. Looked up from germline, CDR1 is KGHDR and CDR2 is SFDVKD. There are 12 residues in the CDR3. CDR3 loop: CATSDRGSGQYF. CDR3 bases: TGTGCCACCAGCGACAGGGGCAGCGGGCAGTACTTC.

The J gene is TRBJ1-5, the V gene TRBV7-9; D gene ambiguous. Germline values: CDR1 SEHNR, CDR2 FQNEAQ (reference sequence). The CDR3 covers 16 residues. V was clipped by 2 bases and J by 1 base, with 12 bases between them. The CDR3 here is CASSLNTGYSNQPQHF. DNA for the CDR3: TGTGCCAGCAGCTTAAATACGGGGTACAGCAATCAGCCCCAGCATTTT.

The rearrangement joins TRBV11-2 to TRBJ1-1; D is possibly TRBD1 (6 bases). V was shortened by 1 base and J by 11 bases, with 11 bases between the two germline ends. From germline, CDR1 is SGHAT and CDR2 FQNNGV. The CDR3 totals 12 residues. For the CDR3, the DNA is TGTGCCAGCAGCTTAGTTGGGGGGCGGGCTTTCTTT. This encodes CASSLVGGRAFF.

The genes are TRBV29-1 and TRBJ1-1, with a possible D match to TRBD1 (5 bases). Trimming took off 1 base at V and 0 bases at J, with 27 bases between the two ends. Germline lookup yields CDR1 SQVTM and CDR2 ANQGSEA. The CDR3 is made up of 20 amino acids. DNA for the CDR3: TGCAGCGTTGAAGGGGTCTGGTCAGGGACTGAGGGAGGGATGAACACTGAAGCTTTCTTT. Translated: CSVEGVWSGTEGGMNTEAFF. Based on the CDR3 plus reference TRBV29-1 and TRBJ1-1, the full variable domain is SAVISQKPSRDICQRGTSLTIQCQVDSQVTMMFWYRQQPGQSLTLIATANQGSEATYESGFVIDKFPISRPNLTFSTLTVSNMSPEDSSIYLCSVEGVWSGTEGGMNTEAFFGQGTRLTVV.

In its sample, this clonotype was seen once. The chain combines TRBV3-1 with TRBJ2-7; 10 nucleotides line up with TRBD2. This CDR3 has 17 residues. Germline values: CDR1 LGHDT, CDR2 YNNKEL (reference sequence). Trimming at V came to 1 base and at J to 7 bases, leaving 13 bases not matched to a gene. CDR3 nucleotide sequence: TGTGCCAGCAGCCAAGTCCGGCCAGCGGGAGGGCCGAGGGAGCAGTACTTC. Residues: CASSQVRPAGGPREQYF.

This sequence joins TRBV29-1 and TRBJ1-2; 9 bases fit TRBD1. There are 12 residues in the CDR3. With 5 bases clipped from V and 8 bases from J, the junction kept 6 bases outside the gene matches. The V gene's germline CDR1 is SQVTM and CDR2 ANQGSEA. The CDR3 sequence is CSVSRTGDGYTF. DNA for the CDR3: TGCAGCGTTTCCCGGACAGGGGACGGCTACACCTTC.

The genes are TRBV19 and TRBJ1-2, with TRBD1 matching 7 bases. This CDR3 spans 13 amino acids. Trimming at V came to 5 bases and at J to 2 bases, leaving 2 bases not matched to a gene. The V gene's germline CDR1 is LNHDA and CDR2 SQIVND (reference sequence). This chain's CDR3 is CASSGQVNYGYTF. The DNA of the CDR3 is TGTGCCAGTAGTGGACAGGTGAACTATGGCTACACCTTC.

This clonotype came up a few times. The V gene is TRBV7-9, the J gene TRBJ2-7; TRBD1 is a possible D gene (5 bases). Trimming took 5 bases from V and 5 from J, leaving 13 bases between them. CDR1 and CDR2 (germline): SEHNR, FQNEAQ (reference sequence). The CDR3 totals 13 residues. CDR3: CASSENRYHEQYF. The DNA of the CDR3 is TGTGCCAGCAGCGAGAACAGGTACCACGAGCAGTACTTC.

This clonotype was seen only a few times. V usage is TRBV10-1 and J usage is TRBJ1-1; no firm D call. Trimming took off 0 bases at V and 5 bases at J, with 10 bases between the two ends. The CDR3 is 14 residues long. Germline V gene data show CDR1 as WNHNN and CDR2 as SYGVQD (reference sequence). CDR3 protein: CASSESDPGTEAFF. Written as DNA, the CDR3 is TGCGCCAGCAGTGAGTCGGATCCGGGAACTGAAGCTTTCTTT.

This clonotype was picked up one time. The gene calls are TRBV20-1 and TRBJ1-1; tentatively, D is TRBD1 (6 bases). Trimming stripped 4 bases from V and 5 bases from J, with 14 bases between. Germline lookup yields CDR1 DFQATT and CDR2 SNEGSKA (reference sequence). CDR3 length equals 13 residues. CDR3 DNA: TGCAGTGCTATCGGCAGGGGAGAAACTGAAGCTTTCTTT. Protein product: CSAIGRGETEAFF.

CDR3 in amino acids: CASSSHPTADEKLFF. In DNA, the CDR3 is TGTGCCAGCAGCTCTCATCCGACAGCGGATGAAAAACTGTTTTTT. The rearrangement uses TRBV7-1 and TRBJ1-4, with a tentative D call TRBD1 (5 bases). TRBV7-1 qualifies as an ORF whose function is uncertain. V lost 3 bases and J 6 bases, leaving 14 bases between the germline ends. The length of the CDR3 is 15 residues.